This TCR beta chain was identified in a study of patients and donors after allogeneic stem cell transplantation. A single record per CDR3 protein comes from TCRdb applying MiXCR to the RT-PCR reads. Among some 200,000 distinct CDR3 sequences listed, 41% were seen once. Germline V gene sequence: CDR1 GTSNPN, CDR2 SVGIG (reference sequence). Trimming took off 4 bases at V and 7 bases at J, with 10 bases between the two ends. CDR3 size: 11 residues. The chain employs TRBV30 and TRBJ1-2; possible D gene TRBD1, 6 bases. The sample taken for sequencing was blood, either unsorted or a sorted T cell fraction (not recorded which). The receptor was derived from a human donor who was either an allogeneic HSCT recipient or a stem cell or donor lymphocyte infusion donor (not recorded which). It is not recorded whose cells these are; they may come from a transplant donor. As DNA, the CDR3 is TGTGCCTGGACTGTAGGGGGTGGCTACACCTTC. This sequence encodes CAWTVGGGYTF.